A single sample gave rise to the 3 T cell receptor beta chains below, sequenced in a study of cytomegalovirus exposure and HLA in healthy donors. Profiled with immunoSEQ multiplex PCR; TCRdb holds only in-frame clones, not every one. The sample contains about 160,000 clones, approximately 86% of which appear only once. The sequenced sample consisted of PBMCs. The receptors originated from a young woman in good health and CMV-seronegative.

The CDR3 loop is CSVLGGAGTEAFF. CDR3 DNA sequence: TGCAGCGTTCTAGGGGGCGCGGGCACTGAAGCTTTCTTT. J is TRBJ1-1 and V is TRBV29-1; 7 bases are shared with TRBD1. The CDR3 loop spans 13 amino acids. Germline V lookup: CDR1 SQVTM, CDR2 ANQGSEA. Trimming took 5 bases from V and 4 from J; bases not matched to a gene: 7.

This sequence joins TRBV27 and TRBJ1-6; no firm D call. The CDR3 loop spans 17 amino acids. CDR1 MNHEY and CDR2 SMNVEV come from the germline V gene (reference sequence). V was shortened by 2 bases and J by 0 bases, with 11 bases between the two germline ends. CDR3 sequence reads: CASSLIGQSSYNSPLHF. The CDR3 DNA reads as TGTGCCAGCAGTTTAATTGGGCAGAGCTCCTATAATTCACCCCTCCACTTT.

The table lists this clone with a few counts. CDR3 sequence: CASSPGQSYEQYF. The DNA of the CDR3 is TGTGCCAGCAGCCCGGGACAGTCCTACGAGCAGTACTTC. J is TRBJ2-7 and V is TRBV14, with 7 bases that match TRBD1. Germline V gene sequence: CDR1 SGHDN, CDR2 FVKESK. Trimming cost V 4 bases and J 1 base; bases outside gene matches: 1. The CDR3 is made up of 13 amino acids.